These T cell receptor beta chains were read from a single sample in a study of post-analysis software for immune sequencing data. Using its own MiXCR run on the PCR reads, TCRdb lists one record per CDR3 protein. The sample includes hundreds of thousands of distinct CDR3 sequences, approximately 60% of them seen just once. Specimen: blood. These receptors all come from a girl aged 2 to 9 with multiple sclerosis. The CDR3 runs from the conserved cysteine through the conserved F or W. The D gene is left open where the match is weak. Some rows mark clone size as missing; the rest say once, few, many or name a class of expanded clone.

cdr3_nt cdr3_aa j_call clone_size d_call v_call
TGCGCCAGCAGCCAAGATTGGAGCGGGGGGGCGGACATTCAGTACTTC CASSQDWSGGADIQYF TRBJ2-4 . TRBD2 TRBV4-3
TGCAGTGCAGAGGGTGGATATGGCTACACCTTC CSAEGGYGYTF TRBJ1-2 . . TRBV20-1
TGCAGCGTTCCCCCTCCCGGACTAGCGAGAGCACAAGAGCAGTTCTTC CSVPPPGLARAQEQFF TRBJ2-1 . TRBD2 TRBV29-1
TGTGCCAGCGAGCTGGGAGGGGGGCCCGGCAATGAGCAGTTCTTC CASELGGGPGNEQFF TRBJ2-1 . . TRBV6-6
TGCAGTGGTAGCGGGGGGGGCGGGGTGCACACAGATACGCAGTATTTT CSGSGGGGVHTDTQYF TRBJ2-3 . TRBD2 TRBV20-1
TGTGCCAGCATAGGGGATCCCTACAATGAGCAGTTCTTC CASIGDPYNEQFF TRBJ2-1 few . TRBV12-3/TRBV12-4
TGCAGTGCCCATACTAGCGGGATGTACGAGCAGTACTTC CSAHTSGMYEQYF TRBJ2-7 . TRBD2 TRBV20-1
TGCGCCAGCAGCTCGAGACGGCTGAACACTGAAGCTTTCTTT CASSSRRLNTEAFF TRBJ1-1 . . TRBV5-1
TGTGCCAGCAGTTTCTTGACGGAAAGAGCCAAAAACATTCAGTACTTC CASSFLTERAKNIQYF TRBJ2-4 . . TRBV12-3/TRBV12-4
TGTGCCAGCAGCTTGCAGGGTGGGGATTCACCCCTCCACTTT CASSLQGGDSPLHF TRBJ1-6 . . TRBV5-5
TGTGCCAGCAGTTCTACTAGCGGTACGGGTGAGCAGTTCTTC CASSSTSGTGEQFF TRBJ2-1 . TRBD2 TRBV28
TGTGCCAGTAGGAGGGGGTATGGCTACACCTTC CASRRGYGYTF TRBJ1-2 few . TRBV19
TGCAGCGTTTTGACACAGTCGGGGGGACCGAACACTGAAGCTTTCTTT CSVLTQSGGPNTEAFF TRBJ1-1 . . TRBV29-1
TGTGCTAGTGGTTTAGACTCCGTGAGGGAGACCCAGTACTTC CASGLDSVRETQYF TRBJ2-5 . . TRBV12-5
TGTGCCAGCAGCCAAGGTCCTAGTCCTGGCAATGAGCAGTTCTTC CASSQGPSPGNEQFF TRBJ2-1 . . TRBV3-1
TGTGCCACCAGTGTCACCGGGACTAGCGGGGGTAATGAGCAGTTCTTC CATSVTGTSGGNEQFF TRBJ2-1 . TRBD2 TRBV24-1
TGTGCCAGCAGTTACTCGGCCGGGGTGGGGACTGAAGCTTTCTTT CASSYSAGVGTEAFF TRBJ1-1 . . TRBV6-5
TGCAGCGTTGAAGATTGGCAGGCGGCTGAGCAGTTCTTC CSVEDWQAAEQFF TRBJ2-1 . . TRBV29-1
TGTGCCAGCCGGGACTGGCTGGGCGAGCAGTACTTC CASRDWLGEQYF TRBJ2-7 . . TRBV27
TGTGCCAGCAGCCAAGTAGATGTCTACAATGAGCAGTTCTTC CASSQVDVYNEQFF TRBJ2-1 . . TRBV14
TGCAGTGCTAGAGATCGTCTAGCGGGAGTGGAGACCCAGTACTTC CSARDRLAGVETQYF TRBJ2-5 . TRBD2 TRBV20-1
TGTGCCAGCAGCGAGGGGACAGGGGTGACCAATCAGCCCCAGCATTTT CASSEGTGVTNQPQHF TRBJ1-5 . TRBD1 TRBV6-1
TGTGCCAGCAGCTTGGTCGACAGGAATGAGCAGTTCTTC CASSLVDRNEQFF TRBJ2-1 once . TRBV7-2
TGTGCCAGCAGCCCTCGACCAGTCTTCACAGATACGCAGTATTTT CASSPRPVFTDTQYF TRBJ2-3 . . TRBV9
TGCGCCAGCAGCTTCGGTTCGCAGACCTACGAGCAGTACTTC CASSFGSQTYEQYF TRBJ2-7 few . TRBV5-1
TGTGCCATCAGTGGGGTTGACAGAGACTATGGCTACACCTTC CAISGVDRDYGYTF TRBJ1-2 once . TRBV10-3
TGCAGTGCTAGAGCACAGGTCGCTGGAAACACCATATATTTT CSARAQVAGNTIYF TRBJ1-3 . . TRBV20-1
TGTGCCAGCAGTGAGGACCGACAGGAGCAGTACTTC CASSEDRQEQYF TRBJ2-5 . . TRBV6-1